The rows below give T cell receptor beta chains drawn from one sample of a study of blood T cell repertoires in COVID-19. Assay used: immunoSEQ multiplex PCR; TCRdb lists only in-frame clones, some missing. This table has fewer than 300,000 clones, around 82% appearing once. The sample comprised peripheral blood. The receptor source for this set is a human donor with COVID-19, enrolled during active disease. The donor label of this sample is uncertain. Both conserved end residues are part of each CDR3. The order of the fields is clone size, V gene, D gene, J gene, CDR3 DNA, CDR3 protein. The D gene is left open where the match is weak. Size is stated for part of the rows, as once, few or many counts, or as a class when the clone is expanded.

size: NA; V: TRBV15; D: NA; J: TRBJ2-7; DNA: TGTGCCACCAGCAGAGATCCTACCCGTGGTCGGGAGCAGTACTTC; CDR3: CATSRDPTRGREQYF
size: NA; V: TRBV30; D: NA; J: TRBJ1-2; DNA: TGTGCCTGGTTCCCTCGAATGGGGGGTGGCTACACCTTC; CDR3: CAWFPRMGGGYTF
size: NA; V: TRBV29-1; D: TRBD1; J: TRBJ1-1; DNA: TGCAGCGTAGGACAGGGGGCATTTACTGAAGCTTTCTTT; CDR3: CSVGQGAFTEAFF
size: NA; V: TRBV10-1; D: NA; J: TRBJ2-3; DNA: TGCGCCAGCAGTGAGTCGCCTAGGGAGGGCACAGATACGCAGTATTTT; CDR3: CASSESPREGTDTQYF
size: NA; V: TRBV27; D: NA; J: TRBJ2-2; DNA: TGTGCCAGCAGTTTAGTAGGGGCGATCACCGGGGAGCTGTTTTTT; CDR3: CASSLVGAITGELFF
size: NA; V: TRBV9; D: TRBD2; J: TRBJ2-3; DNA: TGTGCCAGCAGCCTCGCGGGACTAGCGGGAGCAGATACGCAGTATTTT; CDR3: CASSLAGLAGADTQYF
size: NA; V: TRBV19; D: NA; J: TRBJ2-1; DNA: TGTGCCAGTAGTATAGAGTTAGCTAATCCTTATGAGCAGTTCTTC; CDR3: CASSIELANPYEQFF
size: NA; V: TRBV5-4; D: NA; J: TRBJ1-5; DNA: TGTGCCAGCAGCTTGGCGGGGAACAATCAGCCCCAGCATTTT; CDR3: CASSLAGNNQPQHF
size: NA; V: TRBV5-1; D: TRBD2; J: TRBJ2-3; DNA: TGCGCCAGCAGCTTGACTTTAGCGGGAGTGTCAGATACGCAGTATTTT; CDR3: CASSLTLAGVSDTQYF
size: NA; V: TRBV9; D: TRBD1; J: TRBJ1-1; DNA: TGTGCCAGCAGCGTTACCGGGACAGAGATGAACACTGAAGCTTTCTTT; CDR3: CASSVTGTEMNTEAFF
size: few; V: TRBV7-6; D: NA; J: TRBJ2-7; DNA: TGTGCCAGCAGTCCCGGGACAACGGGTTCCTACGAGCAGTACTTC; CDR3: CASSPGTTGSYEQYF
size: NA; V: TRBV2; D: NA; J: TRBJ2-3; DNA: TGTGCCAGCAGTTTGGGGAGAACGCAGTATTTT; CDR3: CASSLGRTQYF
size: NA; V: TRBV11-2; D: TRBD2; J: TRBJ2-2; DNA: TGTGCCAGCAGCCCTTGGGCGGGAGAGACCGGGGAGCTGTTTTTT; CDR3: CASSPWAGETGELFF
size: NA; V: TRBV18; D: TRBD2; J: TRBJ2-1; DNA: TGTGCCAGCTCACCACTAGCGGGAGGGCGTAATGAGCAGTTCTTC; CDR3: CASSPLAGGRNEQFF
size: NA; V: TRBV3-1/TRBV3-2; D: NA; J: TRBJ2-1; DNA: TGTGCCAGCAGCCAAGATTCGACTTTCAGCTCCTACAATGAGCAGTTCTTC; CDR3: CASSQDSTFSSYNEQFF
size: NA; V: TRBV4-1; D: TRBD2; J: TRBJ2-3; DNA: TGCGCCAGCAGCCAAGTAGAGAAAAGCGGGAGATATAGCACAGATACGCAGTATTTT; CDR3: CASSQVEKSGRYSTDTQYF
size: NA; V: TRBV18; D: TRBD2; J: TRBJ2-3; DNA: TGTGCCAGCTCACTAGCCCGGCTAGCGGGAGGCCCTAGCACAGATACGCAGTATTTT; CDR3: CASSLARLAGGPSTDTQYF
size: NA; V: TRBV7-8; D: TRBD2; J: TRBJ2-4; DNA: TGTGCCAGCAGCTGGGGTAGCGGGAGGGACAAAAACATTCAGTACTTC; CDR3: CASSWGSGRDKNIQYF
size: NA; V: TRBV5-1; D: NA; J: TRBJ1-4; DNA: TGCGCCAGCAGCTTACCAGAGAGGGAAAAACTGTTTTTT; CDR3: CASSLPEREKLFF
size: NA; V: TRBV5-1; D: TRBD1; J: TRBJ2-7; DNA: TGCGCCAGCAGCTCAGACAGGGTCTACTACGAGCAGTACTTC; CDR3: CASSSDRVYYEQYF
size: NA; V: TRBV30; D: NA; J: TRBJ1-2; DNA: TGTGCCTGGAGCCGAAATTACAGGGTTGAGGCTTTATTAATCTTC; CDR3: CAWSRNYRVEALLIF
size: NA; V: TRBV7-3; D: NA; J: TRBJ2-3; DNA: TGTGCCAGCAGCTTAAATAGGGGAGATACGCAGTATTTT; CDR3: CASSLNRGDTQYF
size: NA; V: TRBV7-2; D: TRBD2; J: TRBJ2-3; DNA: TGTGCCAGCAGCTTAGGAGCGGGAGGTGGGGGGGTAGATACGCAGTATTTT; CDR3: CASSLGAGGGGVDTQYF
size: NA; V: TRBV18; D: NA; J: TRBJ1-4; DNA: TGTGCCAGCTCACCCACAGGGAATGGCGAAAAACTGTTTTTT; CDR3: CASSPTGNGEKLFF
size: NA; V: TRBV12-3/TRBV12-4; D: NA; J: TRBJ1-6; DNA: TGTGCCAGCAGCCCCACCAGGAATTCACCCCTCCACTTT; CDR3: CASSPTRNSPLHF
size: NA; V: TRBV9; D: NA; J: TRBJ1-6; DNA: TGTGCCAGCAGCGTAGAATTCCGGGTTAATTCACCCCTCCACTTT; CDR3: CASSVEFRVNSPLHF
size: NA; V: TRBV29-1; D: NA; J: TRBJ1-2; DNA: TGCAGCGTCCGCCGGGACACTAACTATGGCTACACCTTC; CDR3: CSVRRDTNYGYTF
size: few; V: TRBV7-2; D: NA; J: TRBJ1-2; DNA: TGTGCCAGCAGCTCCGGAGGGGATATCACCTTC; CDR3: CASSSGGDITF
size: once; V: TRBV28; D: TRBD1; J: TRBJ1-2; DNA: TGTGCCAGCAGTTCGGCCCCACAGGGGTTTGGGGGCTACACCTTC; CDR3: CASSSAPQGFGGYTF
size: NA; V: TRBV11-2; D: TRBD2; J: TRBJ2-1; DNA: TGTGCCAGCAGCCCTGGTAGCGGGATGCACTACAATGAGCAGTTCTTC; CDR3: CASSPGSGMHYNEQFF
size: NA; V: TRBV28; D: TRBD2; J: TRBJ2-5; DNA: TGTGCCAGCAGTTTATCCGGGGGGGTGGGAGTGGCGGAGACCCAGTACTTC; CDR3: CASSLSGGVGVAETQYF
size: NA; V: TRBV7-2; D: TRBD2; J: TRBJ2-3; DNA: TGTGCCAGCAGCCGGACCCGGCTAGCGGGAGCCACAGATACGCAGTATTTT; CDR3: CASSRTRLAGATDTQYF
size: NA; V: TRBV6-5; D: TRBD1; J: TRBJ1-2; DNA: TGTGCCAGCAGCCGGGACAGGTCAAACTATGGCTACACCTTC; CDR3: CASSRDRSNYGYTF
size: NA; V: TRBV12-3/TRBV12-4; D: NA; J: TRBJ1-1; DNA: TGTGCCAGCAGGGTTTGGAGGAACACTGAAGCTTTCTTT; CDR3: CASRVWRNTEAFF
size: once; V: TRBV25-1; D: NA; J: TRBJ1-1; DNA: TGTGCCAGCAGTGAAGTGAACAGCATGAACACTGAAGCTTTCTTT; CDR3: CASSEVNSMNTEAFF
size: NA; V: TRBV28; D: NA; J: TRBJ1-2; DNA: TGTGCCATCGGGCCCAGGGACTATGGCTACACCTTC; CDR3: CAIGPRDYGYTF
size: few; V: TRBV2; D: NA; J: TRBJ2-2; DNA: TGTGCCAGCAGTTGGACACTTTCCGGGGAGCTGTTTTTT; CDR3: CASSWTLSGELFF
size: NA; V: TRBV27; D: TRBD1; J: TRBJ1-4; DNA: TGTGCCAGCAGTTTATGGGGACAGCTTAATGAAAAACTGTTTTTT; CDR3: CASSLWGQLNEKLFF
size: NA; V: TRBV6-5; D: NA; J: TRBJ1-6; DNA: TGTGCCAGCAGTTACTCATCGAGTTCACCCCTCCACTTT; CDR3: CASSYSSSSPLHF
size: NA; V: TRBV29-1; D: TRBD1; J: TRBJ2-3; DNA: TGCAGCGTTGGGCAGGGGGGCACAGATACGCAGTATTTT; CDR3: CSVGQGGTDTQYF
size: few; V: TRBV12-3/TRBV12-4; D: NA; J: TRBJ2-7; DNA: TGTGCCAGCCGACCTCCGGGTGACGAGCAGTACTTC; CDR3: CASRPPGDEQYF
size: NA; V: TRBV7-3; D: NA; J: TRBJ2-1; DNA: TGTGCCAGCAGCTCGGGAGTATCTTTCGATGAGCAGTTCTTC; CDR3: CASSSGVSFDEQFF
size: NA; V: TRBV5-1; D: NA; J: TRBJ2-3; DNA: TGCGCCAGCAGCTTGGTGGAGGTTGGCACAGATACGCAGTATTTT; CDR3: CASSLVEVGTDTQYF
size: NA; V: TRBV7-6; D: TRBD2; J: TRBJ2-7; DNA: TGTGCCAGCAGCTTAGGGGAGGGAGACGGCTACGAGCAGTACTTC; CDR3: CASSLGEGDGYEQYF
size: NA; V: TRBV5-1; D: TRBD1; J: TRBJ2-5; DNA: TGCGCCAGCAGCTTGGCCGTGGGACAGGGTTGGGAGACCCAGTACTTC; CDR3: CASSLAVGQGWETQYF
size: once; V: TRBV12-5; D: NA; J: TRBJ2-7; DNA: TGTGCTAGTGGTACTTGGTACGAGCAGTACTTC; CDR3: CASGTWYEQYF
size: NA; V: TRBV9; D: NA; J: TRBJ1-1; DNA: TGTGCCAGCAGCGTGCAGGGGATGAACACTGAAGCTTTCTTT; CDR3: CASSVQGMNTEAFF
size: NA; V: TRBV25-1; D: TRBD1; J: TRBJ1-1; DNA: TGTGCCAGCAGTGGGTTGTGGACAGGAGGCAGCACTGAAGCTTTCTTT; CDR3: CASSGLWTGGSTEAFF
size: NA; V: TRBV28; D: TRBD1; J: TRBJ2-7; DNA: TGTGCCAGCACCACCACAGGGGGTTACTCCTACGAGCAGTACTTC; CDR3: CASTTTGGYSYEQYF
size: NA; V: TRBV6-5; D: NA; J: TRBJ1-5; DNA: TGTGCCAGCGCGAGCTCAGGGCCGGATCAGCCCCAGCATTTT; CDR3: CASASSGPDQPQHF
size: NA; V: TRBV19; D: NA; J: TRBJ1-5; DNA: TGTGCCAGTAGTATACGGCGGGATAGCAATCAGCCCCAGCATTTT; CDR3: CASSIRRDSNQPQHF
size: NA; V: TRBV30; D: TRBD1; J: TRBJ1-2; DNA: TGTGCCTTACAGGGGGCCATTAACTATGGCTACACCTTC; CDR3: CALQGAINYGYTF
size: NA; V: TRBV19; D: NA; J: TRBJ1-2; DNA: TGTGCCAGTAGTATTAGGGTCGAAGCGGGAACTAACTGTGGCTACACCTTC; CDR3: CASSIRVEAGTNCGYTF
size: NA; V: TRBV4-3; D: TRBD1; J: TRBJ1-1; DNA: TGCGCCAGCAGCCAAGGAATAGGACAGGGAACGGGTTCCTTCTTT; CDR3: CASSQGIGQGTGSFF
size: NA; V: TRBV7-2; D: TRBD2; J: TRBJ2-3; DNA: TGTGCCAGCAGCTTACAGCGGGAATGGGATACGCAGTATTTT; CDR3: CASSLQREWDTQYF
size: once; V: TRBV10-3; D: NA; J: TRBJ1-2; DNA: TGTGCCATCAGTGAGTCGGAGGGAGCCTACACCTTC; CDR3: CAISESEGAYTF
size: few; V: TRBV9; D: NA; J: TRBJ1-4; DNA: TGTGCCAGCACCCGGACGGTGACAGGTGAAAAACTGTTTTTT; CDR3: CASTRTVTGEKLFF